This TCR beta chain was profiled in a study of CD8+ T cells in alopecia areata. Overall study findings and caveats: Higher clonality than in normal scalp was seen in lesional scalp, especially alopecia totalis/universalis. Significant decreases in scalp clonality and expanded CD8+ clones followed tofacitinib treatment. Possibly as an HLA-related effect, TCR sharing across patients appeared less clear than in mice.

The sample's treatment: oral pan-JAK inhibitor, 5-10 mg twice daily. Collected material from alopecia areata patients comprised lesional scalp punch biopsies and peripheral blood. The sequencing template was cDNA reverse transcribed from extracted RNA. Data came from immunoSEQ multiplex PCR; TCRdb stores just in-frame clones and leaves some out. The sample has around 180,000 clones, roughly 60% seen once. CDR3 length: 13 amino acids. Trimming pared 0 bases from V and 6 bases from J, leaving 10 bases between. CDR1 SGHRS and CDR2 YFSETQ come from the germline V gene. Of note for this clone: Its target is unknown.

The receptor's source is a human donor with alopecia areata. The source was CD4+ T cells sorted from blood, collected around week 50, from a patient treated with tofacitinib. This chain joins TRBV5-1 and TRBJ2-7; D is perhaps TRBD2 (5 bases). The chain's CDR3 is CASSLERAAEQYF. The CDR3 DNA reads TGCGCCAGCAGCTTGGAGAGGGCCGCCGAGCAGTACTTC.